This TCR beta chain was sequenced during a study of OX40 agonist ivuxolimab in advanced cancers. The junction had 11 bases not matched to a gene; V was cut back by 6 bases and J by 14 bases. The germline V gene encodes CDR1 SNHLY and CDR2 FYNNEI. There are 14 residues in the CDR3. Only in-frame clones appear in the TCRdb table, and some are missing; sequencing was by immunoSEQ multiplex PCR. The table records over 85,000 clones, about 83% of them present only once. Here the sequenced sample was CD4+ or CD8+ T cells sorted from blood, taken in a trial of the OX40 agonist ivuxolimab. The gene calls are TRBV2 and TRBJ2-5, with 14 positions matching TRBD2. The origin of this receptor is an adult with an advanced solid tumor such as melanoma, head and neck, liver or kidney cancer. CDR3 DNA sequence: TGTGCCAGCAGGCCGGGACTAGCGGGGGAACCGCAATACTTC. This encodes CASRPGLAGEPQYF. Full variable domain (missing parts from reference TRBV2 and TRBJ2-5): EPEVTQTPSHQVTQMGQEVILRCVPISNHLYFYWYRQILGQKVEFLVSFYNNEISEKSEIFDDQFSVERPDGSNFTLKIRSTKLEDSAMYFCASRPGLAGEPQYFGPGTRLLVL.